A selection of T cell receptor beta chains follows, all from one sample in a study of siplizumab effects on memory and regulatory T cells. Data came from immunoSEQ multiplex PCR; TCRdb stores just in-frame clones and leaves some out. The repertoire holds about 97,000 clones, with around nine tenths as singletons. Material for sequencing was CD4+ T cells sorted from blood. The receptors stem from a human donor in good health. CDR3s include the opening cysteine and the closing phenylalanine or tryptophan. Each record gives: V gene, clone size, D gene, J gene, CDR3 protein, CDR3 DNA. D genes are given only for firm matches. Size is omitted from some rows. Given values are once, few, many or a class for expanded clones.

V: TRBV15; size: -; D: TRBD2; J: TRBJ2-2; CDR3: CATSRDLAGELANTGELFF; DNA: TGTGCCACCAGCAGAGATCTAGCGGGAGAACTCGCGAACACCGGGGAGCTGTTTTTT
V: TRBV6-6; size: -; D: TRBD2; J: TRBJ2-7; CDR3: CASSKPGTTLLEQYF; DNA: TGTGCCAGCAGTAAGCCAGGGACTACGCTACTGGAGCAGTACTTC
V: TRBV15; size: -; D: -; J: TRBJ1-5; CDR3: CATRQGYNQPQHF; DNA: TGTGCCACCAGGCAGGGATACAATCAGCCCCAGCATTTT
V: TRBV7-3; size: -; D: TRBD2; J: TRBJ2-1; CDR3: CASSSRSGGFEQFF; DNA: TGTGCCAGCAGCTCGCGCTCGGGAGGGTTTGAGCAGTTCTTC
V: TRBV6-1; size: -; D: -; J: TRBJ1-2; CDR3: CASSDMMQVDNYGYTF; DNA: TGTGCCAGCAGTGATATGATGCAGGTCGACAACTATGGCTACACCTTC
V: TRBV28; size: -; D: -; J: TRBJ1-5; CDR3: CASSSPTASKPQHF; DNA: TGTGCCAGCAGTTCACCCACAGCGAGTAAGCCCCAGCATTTT
V: TRBV2; size: few; D: -; J: TRBJ2-1; CDR3: CASRVSSYNEQFF; DNA: TGTGCCAGCCGTGTTTCCTCCTACAATGAGCAGTTCTTC
V: TRBV6-5; size: -; D: -; J: TRBJ1-5; CDR3: CASSPNQSGQPQHF; DNA: TGTGCCAGCAGTCCTAACCAGAGCGGGCAGCCCCAGCATTTT
V: TRBV15; size: -; D: -; J: TRBJ2-5; CDR3: CATSRDILAETQYF; DNA: TGTGCCACCAGCAGAGATATACTAGCAGAGACCCAGTACTTC
V: TRBV19; size: -; D: -; J: TRBJ2-2; CDR3: CASSIGQLNTGELFF; DNA: TGTGCCAGTAGTATAGGACAGTTAAACACCGGGGAGCTGTTTTTT
V: TRBV28; size: -; D: -; J: TRBJ1-6; CDR3: CASSRPYNSPLHF; DNA: TGTGCCAGCAGCCGGCCCTATAATTCACCCCTCCACTTT
V: TRBV29-1; size: -; D: -; J: TRBJ2-7; CDR3: CSVEGTGYEQYF; DNA: TGCAGCGTTGAAGGGACCGGCTACGAGCAGTACTTC
V: TRBV11-2; size: -; D: TRBD1; J: TRBJ1-2; CDR3: CASSLVGTGYGYTF; DNA: TGTGCCAGCAGCTTAGTGGGGACAGGGTATGGCTACACCTTC
V: TRBV6-1; size: -; D: -; J: TRBJ2-1; CDR3: CASSAILVVNEQFF; DNA: TGTGCCAGCAGTGCCATACTAGTCGTCAATGAGCAGTTCTTC
V: TRBV6-9; size: -; D: -; J: TRBJ2-6; CDR3: CASSYSHSGANVLTF; DNA: TGTGCCAGCAGTTACTCCCACTCTGGGGCCAACGTCCTGACTTTC
V: TRBV5-1; size: -; D: -; J: TRBJ2-4; CDR3: CASSLDEGKNIQYF; DNA: TGCGCCAGCAGCTTGGATGAAGGGAAAAACATTCAGTACTTC
V: TRBV4-2; size: -; D: -; J: TRBJ1-4; CDR3: CASSHPTRANEKLFF; DNA: TGTGCCAGCAGCCACCCGACGCGAGCTAATGAAAAACTGTTTTTT
V: TRBV5-8; size: -; D: TRBD2; J: TRBJ2-3; CDR3: CAIRTSATDTQYF; DNA: TGTGCCATTAGGACTAGCGCCACAGATACGCAGTATTTT
V: TRBV19; size: -; D: TRBD2; J: TRBJ2-1; CDR3: CASSKRASGSYNEQFF; DNA: TGTGCCAGTAGTAAGAGGGCTAGCGGCTCCTACAATGAGCAGTTCTTC
V: TRBV28; size: -; D: -; J: TRBJ2-4; CDR3: CASSLYSGPTFQYF; DNA: TGTGCCAGCAGTTTATATTCAGGGCCGACTTTTCAGTACTTC
V: TRBV2; size: -; D: TRBD1; J: TRBJ1-2; CDR3: CASASGQSYGYTF; DNA: TGTGCCAGCGCGTCGGGACAGAGCTATGGCTACACCTTC
V: TRBV9; size: -; D: -; J: TRBJ1-2; CDR3: CASSLRGGDGYTF; DNA: TGTGCCAGCAGCCTAAGGGGGGGAGATGGCTACACCTTC
V: TRBV19; size: -; D: -; J: TRBJ1-1; CDR3: CASSIAGRGAFF; DNA: TGTGCCAGTAGTATAGCGGGAAGGGGGGCTTTCTTT
V: TRBV19; size: few; D: -; J: TRBJ2-1; CDR3: CATRRELGLGEQFF; DNA: TGTGCCACCCGAAGGGAGTTGGGATTGGGTGAGCAGTTCTTC
V: TRBV7-2; size: -; D: TRBD2; J: TRBJ2-7; CDR3: CASSFSNLGTSLGEQYF; DNA: TGTGCCAGCAGCTTCTCCAACCTCGGGACTAGTCTTGGCGAGCAGTACTTC
V: TRBV2; size: -; D: TRBD1; J: TRBJ2-5; CDR3: CASSGQDQETQYF; DNA: TGTGCCAGCAGCGGACAGGATCAAGAGACCCAGTACTTC
V: TRBV2; size: -; D: -; J: TRBJ1-6; CDR3: CASSSQSINSPLHF; DNA: TGTGCCAGCAGTTCACAGTCTATTAATTCACCCCTCCACTTT
V: TRBV11-3; size: once; D: TRBD2; J: TRBJ2-1; CDR3: CASSLSKLGLAGNNEQFF; DNA: TGTGCCAGCAGCTTATCGAAACTCGGACTAGCGGGGAACAATGAGCAGTTCTTC
V: TRBV18; size: few; D: TRBD1; J: TRBJ1-2; CDR3: CASSPLTGRSNYGYTF; DNA: TGTGCCAGCTCACCTCTGACAGGGCGTTCTAACTATGGCTACACCTTC
V: TRBV6-5; size: -; D: -; J: TRBJ2-1; CDR3: CASRAGKGGEQFF; DNA: TGTGCCAGCCGGGCAGGAAAAGGGGGTGAGCAGTTCTTC